This paragraph covers one T cell receptor beta chain sequence. Its specificity is not known. These data belong to a study of OX40 agonist ivuxolimab in advanced cancers. Across the study: Patients received ivuxolimab, an agonistic anti-OX40 (CD134) antibody.

The method was immunoSEQ multiplex PCR; TCRdb's version includes in-frame clones alone and lacks a portion of them. Of about 62,000 clones detected, around 90% appear once; the ten largest clones hold about 4.8%. Regarding the study as a whole: Doses of 0.1 to 3.0 mg/kg were accompanied by clonal expansion of CD4+ and CD8+ blood T cells by week 6.

The ends lost 3 bases at V and 5 bases at J; junction bases unmatched: 9. Germline-derived CDR1 and CDR2 are GTSNPN and SVGIG (reference sequence). The CDR3 loop spans 15 amino acids. The chain has TRBV30 and TRBJ2-3; 9 bases agree with TRBD1. The specimen comprised CD4+ or CD8+ T cells sorted from blood, sampled in a trial of the OX40 agonist ivuxolimab. This receptor was taken from an adult with an advanced solid tumor such as melanoma, head and neck, liver or kidney cancer. CDR3 amino acids: CAWRGGQGYGDTQYF. CDR3 DNA sequence: TGTGCCTGGAGAGGGGGACAGGGCTACGGAGATACGCAGTATTTT.